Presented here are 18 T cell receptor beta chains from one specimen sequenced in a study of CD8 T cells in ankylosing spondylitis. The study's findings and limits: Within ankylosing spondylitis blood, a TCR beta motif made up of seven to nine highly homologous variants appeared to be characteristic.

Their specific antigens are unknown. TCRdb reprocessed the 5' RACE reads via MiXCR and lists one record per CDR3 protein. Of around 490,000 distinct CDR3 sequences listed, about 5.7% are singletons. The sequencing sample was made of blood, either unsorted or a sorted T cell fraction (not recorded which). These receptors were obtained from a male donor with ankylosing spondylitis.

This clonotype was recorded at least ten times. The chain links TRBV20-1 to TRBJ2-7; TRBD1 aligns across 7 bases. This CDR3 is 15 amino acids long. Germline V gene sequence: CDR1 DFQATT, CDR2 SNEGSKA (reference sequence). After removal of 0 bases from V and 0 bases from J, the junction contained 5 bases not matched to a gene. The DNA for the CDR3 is TGCAGTGCTAGAGATGTGGGACAGCTCTCCTACGAGCAGTACTTC. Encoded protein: CSARDVGQLSYEQYF.

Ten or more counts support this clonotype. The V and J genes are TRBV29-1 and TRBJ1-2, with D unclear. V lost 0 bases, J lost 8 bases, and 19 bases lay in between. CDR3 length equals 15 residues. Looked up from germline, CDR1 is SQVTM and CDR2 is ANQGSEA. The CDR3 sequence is CSVEDWVAPWGGYTF. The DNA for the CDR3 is TGCAGCGTTGAAGATTGGGTCGCACCTTGGGGAGGCTACACCTTC.

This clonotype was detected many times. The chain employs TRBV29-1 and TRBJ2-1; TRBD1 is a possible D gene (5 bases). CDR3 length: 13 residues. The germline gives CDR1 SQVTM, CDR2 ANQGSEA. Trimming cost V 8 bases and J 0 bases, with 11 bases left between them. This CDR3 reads CSTKTDSYNEQFF. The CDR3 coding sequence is TGCAGCACTAAGACAGACTCCTACAATGAGCAGTTCTTC.

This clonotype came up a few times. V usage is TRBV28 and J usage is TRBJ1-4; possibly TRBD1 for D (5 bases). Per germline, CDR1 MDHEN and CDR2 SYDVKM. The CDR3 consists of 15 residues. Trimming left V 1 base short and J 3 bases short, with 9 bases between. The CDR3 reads CASSLFGQSNEKLFF. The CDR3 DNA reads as TGTGCCAGCAGTTTATTCGGACAATCTAATGAAAAACTGTTTTTT.

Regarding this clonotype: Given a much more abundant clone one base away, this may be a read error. The CDR3 reads CASSPTPRGQAETQYF. The CDR3 DNA is TGTGCCAGCAGCCCAACCCCCAGGGGGCAGGCGGAGACCCAGTACTTC. The genes are TRBV5-6 and TRBJ2-5; 8 positions agree with TRBD1. The CDR3 has 16 residues. Looked up from germline, CDR1 is SGHDT and CDR2 is YYEEEE. V lost 4 bases, J lost 5 bases, and 13 bases stayed unmatched.

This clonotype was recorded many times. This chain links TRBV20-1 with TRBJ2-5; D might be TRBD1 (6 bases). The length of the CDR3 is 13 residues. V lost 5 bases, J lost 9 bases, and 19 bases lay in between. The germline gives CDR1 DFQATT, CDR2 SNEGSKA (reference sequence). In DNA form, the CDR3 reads TGCAGTGCTTTCCGGGACCAGGGGAAGTCCCAGTACTTC. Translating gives CSAFRDQGKSQYF.

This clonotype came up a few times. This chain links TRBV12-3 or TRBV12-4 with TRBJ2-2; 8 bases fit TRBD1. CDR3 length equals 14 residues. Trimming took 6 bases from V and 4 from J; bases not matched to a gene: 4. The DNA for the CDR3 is TGTGCCAGCAGGCAACAGGGGGGCACCGGGGAGCTGTTTTTT. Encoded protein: CASRQQGGTGELFF.

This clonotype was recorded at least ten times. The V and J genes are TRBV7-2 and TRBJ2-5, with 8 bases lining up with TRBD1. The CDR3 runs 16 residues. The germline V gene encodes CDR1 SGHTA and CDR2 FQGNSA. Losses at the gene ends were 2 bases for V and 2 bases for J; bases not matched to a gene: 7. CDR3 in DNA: TGTGCCAGCAGCTTAATGAGGACAGGGCCGCAAGAGACCCAGTACTTC. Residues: CASSLMRTGPQETQYF.

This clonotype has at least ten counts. DNA for the CDR3: TGTGCCAGCAGCCAGACCCATTTGAGCAATCAGCCCCAGCATTTT. Its translation: CASSQTHLSNQPQHF. This chain joins TRBV4-2 and TRBJ1-5; unclear D gene. The CDR3 is 15 residues long. The germline V and J ends were trimmed by 3 bases and 1 base, with 10 bases remaining between them. CDR1 LGHNA and CDR2 YNFKEQ come from the germline V gene.

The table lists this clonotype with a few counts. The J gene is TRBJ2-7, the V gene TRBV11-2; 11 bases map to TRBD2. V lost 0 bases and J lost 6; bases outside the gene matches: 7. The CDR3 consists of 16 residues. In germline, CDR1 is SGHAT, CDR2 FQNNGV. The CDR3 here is CASSLDLLAGGAEQYF. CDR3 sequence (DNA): TGTGCCAGCAGCTTAGATCTGCTAGCGGGAGGAGCCGAGCAGTACTTC.

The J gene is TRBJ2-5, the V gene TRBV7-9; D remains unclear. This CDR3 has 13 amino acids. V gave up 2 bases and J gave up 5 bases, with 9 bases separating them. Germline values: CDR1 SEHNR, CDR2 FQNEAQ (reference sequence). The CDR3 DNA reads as TGTGCCAGCAGCTTAATGGAGCCGGAGACCCAGTACTTC. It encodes CASSLMEPETQYF.

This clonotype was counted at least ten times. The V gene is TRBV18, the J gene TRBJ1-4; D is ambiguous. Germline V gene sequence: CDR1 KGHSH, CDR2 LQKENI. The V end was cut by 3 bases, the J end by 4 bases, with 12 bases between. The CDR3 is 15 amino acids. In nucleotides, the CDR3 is TGTGCCAGCTCACCCCGGGGAGGCAGTAATGAAAAACTGTTTTTT. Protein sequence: CASSPRGGSNEKLFF.

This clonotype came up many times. CDR3 residues: CASSSDHGREYEQYF. The CDR3 bases are TGTGCCAGCAGTTCCGACCACGGCCGGGAGTACGAGCAGTACTTC. The genes are TRBV27 and TRBJ2-7, with a possible D match to TRBD2 (6 bases). This CDR3 has 15 amino acids. CDR1 and CDR2 (germline): MNHEY, SMNVEV (reference sequence). V was pared by 4 bases and J by 4 bases, with 17 bases between.

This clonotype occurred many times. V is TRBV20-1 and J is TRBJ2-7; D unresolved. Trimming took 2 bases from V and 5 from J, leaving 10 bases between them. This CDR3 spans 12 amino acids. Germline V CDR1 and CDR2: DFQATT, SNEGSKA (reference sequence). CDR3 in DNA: TGCAGTGCTAGAACCAGGAAGGACGAGCAGTACTTC. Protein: CSARTRKDEQYF.

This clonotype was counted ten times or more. The chain's CDR3 is CASSRSTSAATQYF. CDR3 nucleotide sequence: TGTGCCAGCAGTCGCTCGACTAGCGCTGCTACGCAGTATTTT. The chain has TRBV6-5 and TRBJ2-3; 8 bases agree with TRBD2. Trimming removed 5 bases from V and 8 bases from J; junction bases left unmatched: 9. Germline assignment: CDR1 MNHEY and CDR2 SVGAGI. The CDR3 runs to 14 residues.

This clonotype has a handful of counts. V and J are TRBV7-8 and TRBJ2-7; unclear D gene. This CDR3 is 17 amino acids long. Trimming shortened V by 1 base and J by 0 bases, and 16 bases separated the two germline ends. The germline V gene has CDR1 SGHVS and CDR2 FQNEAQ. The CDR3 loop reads CASSLGTLGKSSYEQYF. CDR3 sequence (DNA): TGTGCCAGCAGCTTAGGTACTCTAGGAAAAAGCTCCTACGAGCAGTACTTC.

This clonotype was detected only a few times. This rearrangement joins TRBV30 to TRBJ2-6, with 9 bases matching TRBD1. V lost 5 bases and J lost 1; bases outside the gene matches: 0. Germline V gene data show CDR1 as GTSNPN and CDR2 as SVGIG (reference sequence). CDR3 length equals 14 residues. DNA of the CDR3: TGTGCCTGGGGGACAGGGTCTGGGGCCAACGTCCTGACTTTC. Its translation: CAWGTGSGANVLTF.

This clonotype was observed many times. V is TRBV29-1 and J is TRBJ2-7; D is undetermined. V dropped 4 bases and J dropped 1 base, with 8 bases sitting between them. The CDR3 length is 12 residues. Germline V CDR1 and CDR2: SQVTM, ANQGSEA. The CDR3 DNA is TGCAGCGTTGTTCACAGTTCCTACGAGCAGTACTTC. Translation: CSVVHSSYEQYF.